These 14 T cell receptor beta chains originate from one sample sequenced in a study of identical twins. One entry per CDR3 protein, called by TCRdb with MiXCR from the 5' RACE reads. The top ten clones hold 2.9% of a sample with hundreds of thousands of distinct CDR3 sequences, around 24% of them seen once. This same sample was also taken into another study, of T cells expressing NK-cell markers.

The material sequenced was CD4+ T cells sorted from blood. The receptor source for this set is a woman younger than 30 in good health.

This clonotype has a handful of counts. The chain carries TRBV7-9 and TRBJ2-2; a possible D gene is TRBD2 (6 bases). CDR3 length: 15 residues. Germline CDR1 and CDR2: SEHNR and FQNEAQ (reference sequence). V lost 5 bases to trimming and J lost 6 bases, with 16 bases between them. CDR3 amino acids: CASSAGGVWAGELFF. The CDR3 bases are TGTGCCAGCAGCGCCGGCGGGGTCTGGGCCGGGGAGCTGTTTTTT.

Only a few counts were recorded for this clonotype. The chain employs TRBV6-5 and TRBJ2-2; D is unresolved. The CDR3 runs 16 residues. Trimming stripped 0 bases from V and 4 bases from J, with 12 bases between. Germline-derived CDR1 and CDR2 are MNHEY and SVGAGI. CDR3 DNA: TGTGCCAGCAGTTACTCGAGTGGGTCGGCCACCGGGGAGCTGTTTTTT. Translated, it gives CASSYSSGSATGELFF.

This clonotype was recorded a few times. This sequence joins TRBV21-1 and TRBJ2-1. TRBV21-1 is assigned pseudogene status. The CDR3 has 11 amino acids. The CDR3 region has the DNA TGTGCCAGCAGCAAAAGGCGGGAGCAGTTCTTC. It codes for CASSKRREQFF.

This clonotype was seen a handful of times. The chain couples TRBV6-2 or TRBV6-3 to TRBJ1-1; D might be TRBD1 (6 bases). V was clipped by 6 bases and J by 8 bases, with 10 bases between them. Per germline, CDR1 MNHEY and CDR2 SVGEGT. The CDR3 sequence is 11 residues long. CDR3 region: CASRNGQEAFF. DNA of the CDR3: TGTGCCAGCAGGAACGGACAGGAAGCTTTCTTT.

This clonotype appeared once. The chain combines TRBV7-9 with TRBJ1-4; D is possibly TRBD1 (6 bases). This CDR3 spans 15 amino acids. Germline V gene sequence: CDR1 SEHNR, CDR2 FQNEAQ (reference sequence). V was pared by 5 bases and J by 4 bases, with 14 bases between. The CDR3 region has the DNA TGTGCCAGCAGCCACGACTGGGGACATAATGAAAAACTGTTTTTT. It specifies CASSHDWGHNEKLFF.

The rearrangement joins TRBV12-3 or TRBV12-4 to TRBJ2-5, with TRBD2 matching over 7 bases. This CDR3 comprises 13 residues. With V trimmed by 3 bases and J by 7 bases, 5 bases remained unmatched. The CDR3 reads CASSFRGRGTQYF. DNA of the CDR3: TGTGCCAGCAGTTTTCGCGGGAGAGGGACCCAGTACTTC.

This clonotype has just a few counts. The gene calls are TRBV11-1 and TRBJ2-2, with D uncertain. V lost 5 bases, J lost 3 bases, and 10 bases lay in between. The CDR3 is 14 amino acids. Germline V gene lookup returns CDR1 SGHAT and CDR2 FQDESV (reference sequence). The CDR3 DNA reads TGTGCCAGCAGCGGTGGACCATACACCGGGGAGCTGTTTTTT. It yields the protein CASSGGPYTGELFF.

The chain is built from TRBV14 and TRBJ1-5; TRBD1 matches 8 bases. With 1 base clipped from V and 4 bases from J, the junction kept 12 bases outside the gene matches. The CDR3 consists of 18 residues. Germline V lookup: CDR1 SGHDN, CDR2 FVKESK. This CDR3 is CASSQVKTQGAGNQPQHF. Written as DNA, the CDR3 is TGTGCCAGCAGCCAAGTGAAGACTCAGGGGGCAGGGAATCAGCCCCAGCATTTT.

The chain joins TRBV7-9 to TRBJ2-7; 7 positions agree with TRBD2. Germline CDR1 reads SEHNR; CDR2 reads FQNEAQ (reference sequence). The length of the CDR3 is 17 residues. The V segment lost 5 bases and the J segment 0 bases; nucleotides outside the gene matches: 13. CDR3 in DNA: TGTGCCAGCAGCCCTGGGGACTACCGGGCGAGCTCCTACGAGCAGTACTTC. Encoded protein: CASSPGDYRASSYEQYF.

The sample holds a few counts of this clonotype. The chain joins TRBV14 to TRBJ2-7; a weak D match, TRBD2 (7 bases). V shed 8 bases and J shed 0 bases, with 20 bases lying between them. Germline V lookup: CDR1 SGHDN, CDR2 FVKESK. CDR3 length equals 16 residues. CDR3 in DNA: TGTGCCAGCGGGGAAACAGGGCGGGGGACCTCCTACGAGCAGTACTTC. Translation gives CASGETGRGTSYEQYF.

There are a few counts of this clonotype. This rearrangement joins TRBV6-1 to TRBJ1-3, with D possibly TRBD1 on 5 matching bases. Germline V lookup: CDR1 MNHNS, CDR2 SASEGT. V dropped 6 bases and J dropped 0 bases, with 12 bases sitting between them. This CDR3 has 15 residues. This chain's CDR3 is CASRRQQTSGNTIYF. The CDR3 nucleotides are TGTGCCAGCAGACGACAGCAAACCTCTGGAAACACCATATATTTT.

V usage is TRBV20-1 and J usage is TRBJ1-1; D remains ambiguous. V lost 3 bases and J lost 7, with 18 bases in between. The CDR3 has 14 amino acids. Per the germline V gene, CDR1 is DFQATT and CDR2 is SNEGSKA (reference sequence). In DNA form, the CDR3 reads TGCAGTGCTAGGGAATTCGCCGGGGTCGGTGAAGCTTTCTTT. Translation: CSAREFAGVGEAFF.

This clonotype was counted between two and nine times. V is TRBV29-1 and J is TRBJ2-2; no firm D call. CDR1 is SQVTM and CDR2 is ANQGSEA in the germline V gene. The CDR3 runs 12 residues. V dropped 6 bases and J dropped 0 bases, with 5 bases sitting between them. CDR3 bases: TGCAGCGTAGAGGCGAACACCGGGGAGCTGTTTTTT. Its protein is CSVEANTGELFF.

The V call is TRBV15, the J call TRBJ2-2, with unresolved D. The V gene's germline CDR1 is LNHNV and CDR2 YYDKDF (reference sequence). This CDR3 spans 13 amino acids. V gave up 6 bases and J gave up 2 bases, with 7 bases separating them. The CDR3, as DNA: TGTGCCACCAGTACCATAAACACCGGGGAGCTGTTTTTT. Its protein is CATSTINTGELFF.